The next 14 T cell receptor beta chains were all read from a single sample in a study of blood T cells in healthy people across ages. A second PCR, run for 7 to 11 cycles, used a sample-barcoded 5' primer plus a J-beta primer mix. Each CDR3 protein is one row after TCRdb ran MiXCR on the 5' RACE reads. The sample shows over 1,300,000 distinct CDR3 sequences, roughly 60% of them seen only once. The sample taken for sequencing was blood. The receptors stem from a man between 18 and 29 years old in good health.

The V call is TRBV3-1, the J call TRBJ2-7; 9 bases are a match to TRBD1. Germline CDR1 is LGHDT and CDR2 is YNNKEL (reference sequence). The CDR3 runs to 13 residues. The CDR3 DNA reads TGTTCTACAGGGGGCCTCCTAACCTACGAGCAGTACTTC. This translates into CSTGGLLTYEQYF.

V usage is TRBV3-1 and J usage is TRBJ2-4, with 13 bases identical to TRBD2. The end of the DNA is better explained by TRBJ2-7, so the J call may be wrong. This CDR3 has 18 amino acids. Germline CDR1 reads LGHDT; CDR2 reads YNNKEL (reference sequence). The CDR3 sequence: CASSQDGGLAGSHYEQYF. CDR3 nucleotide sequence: TGTGCCAGCAGCCAAGATGGGGGACTAGCGGGATCCCACTACGAGCAGTACTTC.

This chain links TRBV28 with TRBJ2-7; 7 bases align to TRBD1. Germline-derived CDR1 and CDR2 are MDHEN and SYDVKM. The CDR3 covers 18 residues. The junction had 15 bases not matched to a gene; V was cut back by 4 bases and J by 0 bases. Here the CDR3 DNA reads TGTGCCAGCAGTTGGGACAGCGCCCCAGGGAGTAGCTCCTACGAGCAGTACTTC. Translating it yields CASSWDSAPGSSSYEQYF.

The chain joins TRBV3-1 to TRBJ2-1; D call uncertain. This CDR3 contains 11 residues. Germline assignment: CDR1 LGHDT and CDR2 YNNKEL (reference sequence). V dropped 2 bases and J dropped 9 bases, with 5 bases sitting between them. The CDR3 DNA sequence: TGTGCCAGCAGCCAATCGGCTGAGCAGTTCTTC. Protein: CASSQSAEQFF.

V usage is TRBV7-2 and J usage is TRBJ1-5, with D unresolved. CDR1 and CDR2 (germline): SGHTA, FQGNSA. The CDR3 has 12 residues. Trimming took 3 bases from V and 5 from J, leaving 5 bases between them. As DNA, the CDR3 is TGTGCCAGCAGCTTTAGGGATCAGCCCCAGCATTTT. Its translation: CASSFRDQPQHF. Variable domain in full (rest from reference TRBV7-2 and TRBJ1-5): GAGVSQSPSNKVTEKGKDVELRCDPISGHTALYWYRQSLGQGLEFLIYFQGNSAPDKSGLPSDRFSAERTGGSVSTLTIQRTQQEDSAVYLCASSFRDQPQHFGDGTRLSIL.

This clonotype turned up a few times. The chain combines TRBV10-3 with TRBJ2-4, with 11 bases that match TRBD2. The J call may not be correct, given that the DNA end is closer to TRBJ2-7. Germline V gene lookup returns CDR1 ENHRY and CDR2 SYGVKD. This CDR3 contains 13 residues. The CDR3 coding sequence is TGTGCCATCAGTGGACTAGCGGGGCTCGAGCAGTACTTC. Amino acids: CAISGLAGLEQYF.

CDR3: CSARDREGRGAFF. CDR3 nucleotides: TGCAGTGCTAGAGATCGGGAAGGACGCGGCGCTTTCTTT. The rearrangement links TRBV20-1 to TRBJ1-1; unclear D gene. The CDR3 runs 13 residues. Germline V gene lookup returns CDR1 DFQATT and CDR2 SNEGSKA (reference sequence). V gave up 0 bases and J gave up 11 bases, with 16 bases separating them.

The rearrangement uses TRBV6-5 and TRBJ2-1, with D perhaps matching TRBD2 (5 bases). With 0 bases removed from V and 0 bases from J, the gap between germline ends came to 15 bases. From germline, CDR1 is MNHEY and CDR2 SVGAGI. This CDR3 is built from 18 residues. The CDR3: CASSYSTSAGSSYNEQFF. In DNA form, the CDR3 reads TGTGCCAGCAGTTACTCCACTAGTGCCGGCAGCTCCTACAATGAGCAGTTCTTC.

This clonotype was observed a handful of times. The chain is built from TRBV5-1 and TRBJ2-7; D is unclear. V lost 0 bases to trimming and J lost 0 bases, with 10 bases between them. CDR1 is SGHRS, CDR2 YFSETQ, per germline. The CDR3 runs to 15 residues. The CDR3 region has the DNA TGCGCCAGCAGCTTGGTTCTCTCCAGCTCCTACGAGCAGTACTTC. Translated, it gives CASSLVLSSSYEQYF.

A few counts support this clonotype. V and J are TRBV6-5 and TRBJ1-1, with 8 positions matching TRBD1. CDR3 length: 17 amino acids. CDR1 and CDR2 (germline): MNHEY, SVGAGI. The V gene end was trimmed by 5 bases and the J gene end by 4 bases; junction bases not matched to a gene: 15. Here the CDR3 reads CASSLEGQGYSVTEAFF. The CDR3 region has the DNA TGTGCCAGCAGTCTCGAAGGACAGGGATATTCAGTCACTGAAGCTTTCTTT.

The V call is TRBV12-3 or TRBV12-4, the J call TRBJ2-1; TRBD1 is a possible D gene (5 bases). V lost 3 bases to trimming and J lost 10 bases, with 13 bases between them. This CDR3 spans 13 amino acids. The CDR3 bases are TGTGCCAGCAGTTTCCTTCGTCAGGGCGAGCAGTTCTTC. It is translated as CASSFLRQGEQFF.

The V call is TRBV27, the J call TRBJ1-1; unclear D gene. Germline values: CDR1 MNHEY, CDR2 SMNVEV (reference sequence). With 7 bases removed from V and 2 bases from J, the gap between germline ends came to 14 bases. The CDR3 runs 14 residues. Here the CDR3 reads CASTPSSLNTEAFF. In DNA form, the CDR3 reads TGTGCCAGCACCCCTTCGAGCCTCAACACTGAAGCTTTCTTT.

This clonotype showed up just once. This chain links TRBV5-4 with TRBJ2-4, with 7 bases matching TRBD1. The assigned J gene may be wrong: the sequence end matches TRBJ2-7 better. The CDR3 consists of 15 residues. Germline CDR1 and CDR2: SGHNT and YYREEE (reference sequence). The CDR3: CASSEQGRTIYEQYF. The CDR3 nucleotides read TGTGCCAGCAGCGAACAGGGGAGAACTATCTACGAGCAGTACTTC.

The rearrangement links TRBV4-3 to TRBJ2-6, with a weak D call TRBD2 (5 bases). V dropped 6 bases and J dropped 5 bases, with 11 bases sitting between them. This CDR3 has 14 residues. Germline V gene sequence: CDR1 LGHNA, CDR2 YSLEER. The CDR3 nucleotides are TGCGCCAGCAGTGCGGGCCCCCGGGCCAACGTCCTGACTTTC. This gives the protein CASSAGPRANVLTF.